This T cell receptor (beta chain) was captured by sequencing in a study of blood T cell repertoires in COVID-19. Generated by immunoSEQ multiplex PCR, the TCRdb table keeps only in-frame clones and is missing some. This table has 200,000 to 300,000 clones, around 88% appearing once. Germline V CDR1 and CDR2: SGHDN, FVKESK. The CDR3 covers 18 residues. V was clipped by 4 bases and J by 4 bases; unmatched bases: 12. The chain has TRBV14 and TRBJ1-6; the match to TRBD1 covers 8 bases. This sequence was found in a man in his forties or fifties who had recovered from COVID-19. The sample taken for sequencing was PBMCs or T cells enriched from blood (not recorded which). The CDR3 loop is CASSPWTGTGLYNSPLHF. CDR3 in DNA: TGTGCCAGCAGCCCCTGGACCGGGACAGGCCTGTATAATTCACCCCTCCACTTT.